The clone carrying this TCR beta chain was detected many times. Building the TCR beta libraries relied on iRepertoire HTBI primers, and CDR3 regions underwent Arm-PCR. One entry per CDR3 protein, called by TCRdb with MiXCR from the multiplex PCR reads. Here the sample spans some 490,000 distinct CDR3 sequences, around 12% being singletons. The time point denotes: newly diagnosed GD, antithyroid drugs for less than 3 months. PBMCs were the source of the RNA used for TCR sequencing. This sample was included in a study of regulatory T cells in long-lasting Graves disease. In germline, CDR1 is SGHRS, CDR2 YFSETQ. V was pared by 3 bases and J by 0 bases, with 4 bases of the junction left unmatched. This CDR3 contains 15 residues. The same sample was also studied in work on T cells in Graves' hyperthyroidism and ophthalmopathy. As reported in that work: Using the HTBI primer set, a first-round RT-PCR was run on the TCR CDR3.

This clonotype originated in a woman in her twenties or thirties with Graves disease. The sequencing used peripheral blood mononuclear cells (PBMCs), collected at new diagnosis, from a patient treated with antithyroid drugs. The chain joins TRBV5-1 to TRBJ1-2; TRBD1 matches 8 bases. CDR3: CASSSGTGANYGYTF. In nucleotides, the CDR3 is TGCGCCAGCAGCTCCGGGACAGGAGCTAACTATGGCTACACCTTC. Combining the CDR3 with reference TRBV5-1 and TRBJ1-2 gives the whole variable domain KAGVTQTPRYLIKTRGQQVTLSCSPISGHRSVSWYQQTPGQGLQFLFEYFSETQRNKGNFPGRFSGRQFSNSRSEMNVSTLELGDSALYLCASSSGTGANYGYTFGSGTRLTVV.